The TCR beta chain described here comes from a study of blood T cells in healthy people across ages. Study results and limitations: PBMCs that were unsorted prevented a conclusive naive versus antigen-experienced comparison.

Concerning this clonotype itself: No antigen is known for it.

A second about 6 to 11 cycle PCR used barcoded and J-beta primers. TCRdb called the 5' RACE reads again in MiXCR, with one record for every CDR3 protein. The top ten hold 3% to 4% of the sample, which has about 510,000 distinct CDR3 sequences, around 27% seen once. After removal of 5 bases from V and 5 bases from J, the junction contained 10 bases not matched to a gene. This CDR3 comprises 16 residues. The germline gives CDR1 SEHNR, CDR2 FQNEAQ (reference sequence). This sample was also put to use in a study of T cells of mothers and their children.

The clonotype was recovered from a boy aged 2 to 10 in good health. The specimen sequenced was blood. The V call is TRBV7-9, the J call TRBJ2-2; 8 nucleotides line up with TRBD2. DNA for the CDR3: TGTGCCAGCAGCCCACCAGTGCGGGGGGCAACCGGGGAGCTGTTTTTT. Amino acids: CASSPPVRGATGELFF. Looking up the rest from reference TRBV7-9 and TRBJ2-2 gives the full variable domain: DTGVSQNPRHKITKRGQNVTFRCDPISEHNRLYWYRQTLGQGPEFLTYFQNEAQLEKSRLLSDRFSAERPKGSFSTLEIQRTEQGDSAMYLCASSPPVRGATGELFFGEGSRLTVL.